The 7 T cell receptor beta chains in this list originate from one sample, sequenced in a study of T cell responses to AZD1222 COVID-19 vaccine (dated by TCRdb to 2020 to 2022). Sample time point, as interpreted from the label and publication: baseline before first vaccination. Preparation of the library involved the immunoSEQ multiplex PCR assay. The table was pulled from immuneACCESS by TCRdb, which kept in-frame rearrangements only. Such tables lose some clones; where checked, under half of the loss comes from unresolved V genes, and the rest has no known cause. The sample has 100,000 to 150,000 clones on record, approximately 89% of them singletons. Around 6.1% of the sample comes from the top ten. The specimen was peripheral blood, collected on day 0 of AZD1222 vaccination. These TCRs come from an adult in good health.

V gene TRBV5-6 combines with J gene TRBJ1-1; D ambiguous. V lost 0 bases and J 0 bases, leaving 6 bases between the germline ends. Per the germline V gene, CDR1 is SGHDT and CDR2 is YYEEEE. This CDR3 comprises 14 residues. The CDR3 sequence is CASSLGSLNTEAFF. CDR3 nucleotide sequence: TGTGCCAGCAGCTTGGGTAGCTTGAACACTGAAGCTTTCTTT.

This clone was picked up one time. This chain joins TRBV10-3 and TRBJ1-2; 9 bases match TRBD1. Per germline, CDR1 ENHRY and CDR2 SYGVKD. V was clipped by 6 bases and J by 4 bases; unmatched bases: 6. The CDR3 consists of 14 residues. CDR3 amino acids: CAIRSGQGFYGYTF. CDR3 nucleotides: TGTGCCATCAGGTCGGGACAGGGATTCTATGGCTACACCTTC.

The chain links TRBV20-1 to TRBJ2-5; D uncertain. This CDR3 has 11 amino acids. Trimming left V 5 bases short and J 3 bases short, with 7 bases between. CDR1 and CDR2 (germline): DFQATT, SNEGSKA (reference sequence). The CDR3 DNA is TGCAGTGCTCTGGGGAAAGAGACCCAGTACTTC. This translates into CSALGKETQYF.

The chain carries TRBV5-1 and TRBJ2-3; TRBD2 aligns across 9 bases. Germline-derived CDR1 and CDR2 are SGHRS and YFSETQ. V gave up 0 bases and J gave up 0 bases; unmatched junction bases: 2. CDR3 length: 16 amino acids. The CDR3 DNA reads TGCGCCAGCAGCTTGGGCGGACTAGCGAGCACAGATACGCAGTATTTT. Protein product: CASSLGGLASTDTQYF.

The chain recombines TRBV7-2 with TRBJ2-3; 11 nucleotides align to TRBD2. CDR1 is SGHTA, CDR2 FQGNSA, per germline. The junction had 5 bases not matched to a gene; V was cut back by 1 base and J by 2 bases. The CDR3 is 17 amino acids. The CDR3 bases are TGTGCCAGCAGCTTAGGACTAGCGGGGCCCCTCACAGATACGCAGTATTTT. Protein product: CASSLGLAGPLTDTQYF.

The rearrangement links TRBV11-2 to TRBJ2-3; D is unresolved. V lost 0 bases and J lost 0, with 7 bases in between. This CDR3 region has 15 residues. Germline-derived CDR1 and CDR2 are SGHAT and FQNNGV. The CDR3 loop reads CASSLDYASTDTQYF. The CDR3, as DNA: TGTGCCAGCAGCTTAGACTACGCTAGCACAGATACGCAGTATTTT.

The chain joins TRBV27 to TRBJ2-5; TRBD2 matches at 10 bases. CDR3 size: 16 residues. V gave up 6 bases and J gave up 0 bases; unmatched junction bases: 7. Per germline, CDR1 MNHEY and CDR2 SMNVEV (reference sequence). For the CDR3, the DNA is TGTGCCAGCAGCCCGAGAGCGGGGGGGTACCAAGAGACCCAGTACTTC. Translated: CASSPRAGGYQETQYF.